These 27 T cell receptor beta chains share one sample of origin, sequenced in a study of blood T cell repertoires in COVID-19. The data were produced by immunoSEQ multiplex PCR, yet TCRdb's version contains in-frame clones alone and is incomplete. The sample yields some 45,000 clones, about 90% seen once. The sample comprised peripheral blood. The receptors originated from a human donor in a cohort sampled during active COVID-19.

The V and J genes are TRBV12-3 or TRBV12-4 and TRBJ2-5; TRBD2 matches at 7 bases. Unmatched junction bases numbered 4, after V lost 4 bases and J lost 5 bases. There are 13 residues in the CDR3. The CDR3 reads CASSSTSRETQYF. In DNA form, the CDR3 reads TGTGCCAGCAGTTCGACTAGCCGGGAGACCCAGTACTTC.

The chain is built from TRBV5-1 and TRBJ2-7; 11 bases agree with TRBD1. The V and J ends lost 0 bases and 5 bases, in that order; junction bases with no gene match: 4. The CDR3 has 15 amino acids. Germline CDR1 SGHRS, CDR2 YFSETQ. CDR3 amino acids: CASSLGGTGGHEQYF. The DNA of the CDR3 is TGCGCCAGCAGCTTGGGTGGGACAGGGGGTCACGAGCAGTACTTC.

This chain joins TRBV6-5 and TRBJ2-1; 11 nucleotides match TRBD2. CDR1 and CDR2 from the germline V gene are MNHEY and SVGAGI. The CDR3 has 15 residues. V was pared by 6 bases and J by 5 bases, with 6 bases of the junction left unmatched. The CDR3 bases are TGTGCCAGCAGCCGGCCTAGCGGGGGGAACAATGAGCAGTTCTTC. Its translation is CASSRPSGGNNEQFF.

V usage is TRBV2 and J usage is TRBJ1-6; 11 bases match TRBD1. Per germline, CDR1 SNHLY and CDR2 FYNNEI. The trim removed 7 bases at V and 7 bases at J, leaving 6 bases unmatched. This CDR3 has 15 amino acids. As DNA, the CDR3 is TGTGCCAGCACTGGGACAGGGGGACGGAATTCACCCCTCCACTTT. Protein: CASTGTGGRNSPLHF.

CDR3 amino acids: CASSLRAGNKYF. CDR3 nucleotide sequence: TGTGCCAGCAGTCTTAGAGCGGGGAACAAGTATTTT. This chain uses TRBV6-2 or TRBV6-3 with TRBJ2-3; 7 bases fit TRBD2. V was clipped by 5 bases and J by 13 bases; unmatched bases: 9. CDR3 length: 12 residues. CDR1 is MNHEY, CDR2 SVGEGT, per germline.

Concerning this clone itself: An end of the junction does not agree with germline; a read error may underlie this. The rearrangement links TRBV20-1 to TRBJ2-5; a weak D match, TRBD2 (5 bases). The CDR3 is 10 residues long. CDR1 DFQATT and CDR2 SNEGSKA come from the germline V gene (reference sequence). CDR3 coding DNA: TGCAGTGCTAGGGGAGAGACCCAGCACTTC. Translated, it gives CSARGETQHF.

The gene calls are TRBV10-3 and TRBJ2-3; TRBD2 agrees at 10 bases. The CDR3 runs 16 residues. Losses at the gene ends were 5 bases for V and 6 bases for J; bases not matched to a gene: 11. CDR1 ENHRY and CDR2 SYGVKD come from the germline V gene. The CDR3 DNA reads as TGTGCCATCAGTCGGTCCTTAGCGGGAGGATCGGATACGCAGTATTTT. This translates into CAISRSLAGGSDTQYF.

The genes are TRBV4-2 and TRBJ2-3, with D hard to call. Germline V CDR1 and CDR2: LGHNA, YNFKEQ. The V and J ends lost 4 bases and 5 bases respectively, with 16 bases between them. The length of the CDR3 is 15 residues. The CDR3 spells CASSRERLGVDTQYF. CDR3 nucleotide sequence: TGTGCCAGCAGCCGCGAGCGTCTGGGTGTAGATACGCAGTATTTT.

V and J are TRBV12-3 or TRBV12-4 and TRBJ2-3; D remains ambiguous. The CDR3 contains 13 residues. V was pared by 6 bases and J by 3 bases, with 10 bases between. The CDR3 sequence is CASRRKLTDTQYF. CDR3 in DNA: TGTGCCAGCAGACGAAAGCTGACAGATACGCAGTATTTT.

V usage is TRBV19 and J usage is TRBJ1-4; tentative D call: TRBD1 (5 bases). V lost 3 bases and J 8 bases, leaving 16 bases between the germline ends. This CDR3 is built from 15 residues. In germline, CDR1 is LNHDA, CDR2 SQIVND (reference sequence). The CDR3 reads CASSILPGPMEKLFF. The CDR3 coding sequence is TGTGCCAGTAGTATCCTTCCAGGGCCGATGGAAAAACTGTTTTTT.

This clone has just a few counts. The chain uses TRBV6-5 and TRBJ1-5; D may be TRBD1 (6 bases). The CDR3 is made up of 15 amino acids. V was clipped by 4 bases and J by 7 bases, with 17 bases between them. Germline CDR1 MNHEY, CDR2 SVGAGI. The CDR3, as DNA: TGTGCCAGCAGTTCTTGGGGGGGGGCCTCCCAGCCCCAGCATTTT. Amino acid sequence: CASSSWGGASQPQHF.

The chain is built from TRBV27 and TRBJ2-5, with D possibly being TRBD2 (5 bases). Trimming stripped 8 bases from V and 5 bases from J, with 24 bases between. From germline, CDR1 is MNHEY and CDR2 SMNVEV (reference sequence). The CDR3 runs 16 residues. The CDR3 here is CASASESTRGSETQYF. The CDR3 nucleotides read TGTGCCAGCGCTTCAGAGTCGACCCGAGGGTCTGAGACCCAGTACTTC.

The chain recombines TRBV6-5 with TRBJ2-7; 9 nucleotides match TRBD2. This CDR3 is 15 amino acids long. V shed 0 bases, J shed 2 bases, and the junction held 2 bases outside the gene matches. The V gene's germline CDR1 is MNHEY and CDR2 SVGAGI. The CDR3 nucleotides read TGTGCCAGCAGTTACTCTTCTAGCGGGACCTACGAGCAGTACTTC. Its translation: CASSYSSSGTYEQYF.

The V gene is TRBV2, the J gene TRBJ2-7; tentative D call: TRBD2 (5 bases). The germline V gene encodes CDR1 SNHLY and CDR2 FYNNEI. This CDR3 has 13 residues. Trimming shortened V by 6 bases and J by 6 bases, and 15 bases separated the two germline ends. CDR3 DNA sequence: TGTGCCAGCAGGACTACTTGGGCAGGCGAGCAGTACTTC. Its protein is CASRTTWAGEQYF.

The chain is built from TRBV5-5 and TRBJ1-1; the D gene is possibly TRBD1 (5 bases). Germline V gives CDR1 SGHKS, CDR2 YYEKEE (reference sequence). CDR3 length: 15 residues. The ends were cut back, 2 bases at V and 1 base at J, with 12 bases in the middle. As DNA, the CDR3 is TGTGCCAGCAGCTTCTCAGGGCAGCGGAACACTGAAGCTTTCTTT. Translating it yields CASSFSGQRNTEAFF.

This clone has a handful of counts. The chain has TRBV7-9 and TRBJ1-2, with unresolved D. Germline CDR1 and CDR2: SEHNR and FQNEAQ (reference sequence). The CDR3 has 15 residues. V was shortened by 2 bases and J by 0 bases, with 10 bases between the two germline ends. This chain's CDR3 is CASSLRRISNYGYTF. In DNA, the CDR3 is TGTGCCAGCAGCTTAAGGCGGATCTCTAACTATGGCTACACCTTC. Full variable domain (remainder filled in from reference TRBV7-9 and TRBJ1-2): DTGVSQNPRHKITKRGQNVTFRCDPISEHNRLYWYRQTLGQGPEFLTYFQNEAQLEKSRLLSDRFSAERPKGSFSTLEIQRTEQGDSAMYLCASSLRRISNYGYTFGSGTRLTVV.

This clone was recorded only once. The chain joins TRBV5-1 to TRBJ2-5; D might be TRBD1 (6 bases). V lost 4 bases and J lost 2, with 9 bases in between. The CDR3 contains 13 residues. Germline V lookup: CDR1 SGHRS, CDR2 YFSETQ. CDR3 amino acids: CASSPQGQETQYF. The DNA for the CDR3 is TGCGCCAGCAGCCCGCAGGGGCAAGAGACCCAGTACTTC.

The chain joins TRBV6-4 to TRBJ2-5; TRBD2 aligns across 11 bases. Germline CDR1 MRHNA, CDR2 SNTAGT. This CDR3 comprises 20 residues. V dropped 5 bases and J dropped 2; count of bases not matched to a gene: 19. In DNA form, the CDR3 reads TGTGCCAGCAGTCTCCGCCTAAATAGCGGGAGGGTGGGGAGGCAAGAGACCCAGTACTTC. This gives the protein CASSLRLNSGRVGRQETQYF.

The V and J genes are TRBV19 and TRBJ1-1; D unclear. The CDR3 length is 16 residues. Deletions cut 2 bases from V and 1 base from J, with 14 bases between. Germline assignment: CDR1 LNHDA and CDR2 SQIVND (reference sequence). The CDR3 region has the DNA TGTGCCAGTAGTATACCGAGAACCCTCGGGAACACTGAAGCTTTCTTT. Translated: CASSIPRTLGNTEAFF.

The chain couples TRBV30 to TRBJ2-2; a possible D gene is TRBD2 (5 bases). The CDR3 contains 15 residues. V was trimmed by 0 bases and J by 0 bases, leaving 8 bases between them. Looked up from germline, CDR1 is GTSNPN and CDR2 is SVGIG (reference sequence). The CDR3 is CAWSVLGANTGELFF. CDR3 DNA: TGTGCCTGGAGTGTACTAGGAGCGAACACCGGGGAGCTGTTTTTT.

The J gene is TRBJ1-1, the V gene TRBV7-2; D is unclear. The CDR3 consists of 14 residues. Trimming left V 1 base short and J 7 bases short, with 13 bases between. Per germline, CDR1 SGHTA and CDR2 FQGNSA. The DNA of the CDR3 is TGTGCCAGCAGCTTAGAGTACTCAAACGGTGAAGCTTTCTTT. It is translated as CASSLEYSNGEAFF.

This sequence joins TRBV3-1 (or the pseudogene TRBV3-2) and TRBJ1-1; D gene unclear. The CDR3 contains 14 residues. Deletions cut 1 base from V and 5 bases from J, with 11 bases between. CDR1 LGHDT and CDR2 YNNKEL come from the germline V gene (reference sequence). The CDR3 is CASSQAGGGTEAFF. CDR3 sequence (DNA): TGTGCCAGCAGCCAAGCGGGTGGAGGGACTGAAGCTTTCTTT.

This sequence joins TRBV7-2 and TRBJ2-2; the match to TRBD1 covers 9 bases. The CDR3 consists of 17 residues. Trimming took 4 bases from V and 1 from J; bases not matched to a gene: 7. Germline CDR1 is SGHTA and CDR2 is FQGNSA. Here the CDR3 reads CASSSPKGQGNTGELFF. In DNA, the CDR3 is TGTGCCAGCAGCTCCCCCAAGGGACAGGGGAACACCGGGGAGCTGTTTTTT.

The DNA of the CDR3 is TGTGCCAGCTCTCTTGCTAGCGGCAGCACCGGGGAGCTGTTTTTT. Its protein product is CASSLASGSTGELFF. The chain has TRBV18 and TRBJ2-2; TRBD2 aligns across 7 bases. The CDR3 is 15 amino acids. Germline values: CDR1 KGHSH, CDR2 LQKENI. Losses at the gene ends were 6 bases for V and 4 bases for J; bases not matched to a gene: 8.

V is TRBV7-2 and J is TRBJ2-5, with D tentatively TRBD2 (7 bases). Germline V gene data show CDR1 as SGHTA and CDR2 as FQGNSA. The CDR3 runs 14 residues. Trimming left V 5 bases short and J 1 base short, with 11 bases between. CDR3 sequence reads: CASSGGGPQETQYF. DNA of the CDR3: TGTGCCAGCAGCGGCGGGGGCCCCCAAGAGACCCAGTACTTC.

The J gene is TRBJ2-6, the V gene TRBV7-9, with 8 bases matching TRBD1. V lost 5 bases, J lost 0 bases, and 9 bases stayed unmatched. The germline CDR1 and CDR2 sequences are SEHNR and FQNEAQ (reference sequence). The CDR3 consists of 18 residues. The CDR3 reads CASSPGQGLLSGANVLTF. Here the CDR3 DNA reads TGTGCCAGCAGCCCAGGACAGGGTTTACTCTCTGGGGCCAACGTCCTGACTTTC.

The CDR3 loop is CATSFGDTQYF. The CDR3 region has the DNA TGTGCCACCAGCTTTGGCGATACGCAGTATTTT. The chain uses TRBV15 and TRBJ2-3; the D is unclear. CDR1 is LNHNV, CDR2 YYDKDF, per germline (reference sequence). Trimming stripped 5 bases from V and 6 bases from J, with 6 bases between. There are 11 residues in the CDR3. The entire variable domain, with the rest obtained from reference TRBV15 and TRBJ2-3, is as follows: DAMVIQNPRYQVTQFGKPVTLSCSQTLNHNVMYWYQQKSSQAPKLLFHYYDKDFNNEADTPDNFQSRRPNTSFCFLDIRSPGLGDTAMYLCATSFGDTQYFGPGTRLTVL.